The entry below describes one T cell receptor (beta chain). As originally analysed: Amplifying reference gene primers gave estimates of nucleated cell counts. Sequencing was performed with immunoSEQ multiplex PCR; in TCRdb, only in-frame clones are kept and a portion is missing. D and trimming were read from the DNA, whereas the V and J calls and clone size are those reported in that table. The sample carries some 350,000 clones, around 91% recorded once. The data were obtained in a study of blood T cell repertoires in COVID-19. The CDR3 contains 18 residues. Per the germline V gene, CDR1 is LGHDT and CDR2 is YNNKEL (reference sequence). V trimming: 6 bases; J trimming: 2 bases; junction bases outside the gene matches: 10. The study assigned cohorts using participant-reported clinical history.

The chain is built from TRBV3-1 (or the pseudogene TRBV3-2) and TRBJ2-2, with 12 bases fitting TRBD2. The sequenced material came from PBMCs or T cells enriched from blood (not recorded which). This clonotype was obtained from a young man who had recovered from COVID-19. CDR3 residues: CASSLFGTSGFNTGELFF. CDR3 coding DNA: TGTGCCAGCAGTCTTTTTGGGACTAGCGGGTTCAACACCGGGGAGCTGTTTTTT.